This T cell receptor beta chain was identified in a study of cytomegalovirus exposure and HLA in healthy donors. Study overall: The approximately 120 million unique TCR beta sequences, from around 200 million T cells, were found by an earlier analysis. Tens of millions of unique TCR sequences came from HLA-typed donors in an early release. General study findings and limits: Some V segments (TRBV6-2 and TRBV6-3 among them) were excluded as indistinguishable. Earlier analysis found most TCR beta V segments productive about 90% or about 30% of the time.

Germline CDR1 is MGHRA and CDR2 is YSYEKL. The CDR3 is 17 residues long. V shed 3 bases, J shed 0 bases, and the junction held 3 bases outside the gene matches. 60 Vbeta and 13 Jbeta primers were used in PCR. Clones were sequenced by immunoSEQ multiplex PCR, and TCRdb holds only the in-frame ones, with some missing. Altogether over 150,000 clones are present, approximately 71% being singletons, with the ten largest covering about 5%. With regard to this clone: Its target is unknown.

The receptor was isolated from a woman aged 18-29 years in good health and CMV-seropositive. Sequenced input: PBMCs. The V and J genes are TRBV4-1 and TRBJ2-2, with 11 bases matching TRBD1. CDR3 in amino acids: CASSHRTGGANTGELFF. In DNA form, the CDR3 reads TGCGCCAGCAGCCACCGGACAGGGGGCGCGAACACCGGGGAGCTGTTTTTT.